This TCR beta chain was recorded in a study of T cell responses to AZD1222 COVID-19 vaccine. Method: immunoSEQ multiplex PCR; TCRdb's copy keeps in-frame clones and lacks some. This repertoire shows about 150,000 clones, 80% to 95% found once; its top ten account for approximately 6.3%. The CDR3 totals 15 residues. The V gene lost 0 bases and the J gene lost 0 bases, with 7 bases spanning the gap. The germline V gene has CDR1 SGHRS and CDR2 YFSETQ. The chain joins TRBV5-1 to TRBJ1-3; D remains unclear. Sequences were derived from peripheral blood, sampled 28 days after the second AZD1222 dose. The source is an adult who received the AZD1222 COVID-19 vaccine. CDR3 nucleotide sequence: TGCGCCAGCAGCTTGGAACAGCACTCTGGAAACACCATATATTTT. It translates to CASSLEQHSGNTIYF. Full variable domain (remainder filled in from reference TRBV5-1 and TRBJ1-3): KAGVTQTPRYLIKTRGQQVTLSCSPISGHRSVSWYQQTPGQGLQFLFEYFSETQRNKGNFPGRFSGRQFSNSRSEMNVSTLELGDSALYLCASSLEQHSGNTIYFGEGSWLTVV.